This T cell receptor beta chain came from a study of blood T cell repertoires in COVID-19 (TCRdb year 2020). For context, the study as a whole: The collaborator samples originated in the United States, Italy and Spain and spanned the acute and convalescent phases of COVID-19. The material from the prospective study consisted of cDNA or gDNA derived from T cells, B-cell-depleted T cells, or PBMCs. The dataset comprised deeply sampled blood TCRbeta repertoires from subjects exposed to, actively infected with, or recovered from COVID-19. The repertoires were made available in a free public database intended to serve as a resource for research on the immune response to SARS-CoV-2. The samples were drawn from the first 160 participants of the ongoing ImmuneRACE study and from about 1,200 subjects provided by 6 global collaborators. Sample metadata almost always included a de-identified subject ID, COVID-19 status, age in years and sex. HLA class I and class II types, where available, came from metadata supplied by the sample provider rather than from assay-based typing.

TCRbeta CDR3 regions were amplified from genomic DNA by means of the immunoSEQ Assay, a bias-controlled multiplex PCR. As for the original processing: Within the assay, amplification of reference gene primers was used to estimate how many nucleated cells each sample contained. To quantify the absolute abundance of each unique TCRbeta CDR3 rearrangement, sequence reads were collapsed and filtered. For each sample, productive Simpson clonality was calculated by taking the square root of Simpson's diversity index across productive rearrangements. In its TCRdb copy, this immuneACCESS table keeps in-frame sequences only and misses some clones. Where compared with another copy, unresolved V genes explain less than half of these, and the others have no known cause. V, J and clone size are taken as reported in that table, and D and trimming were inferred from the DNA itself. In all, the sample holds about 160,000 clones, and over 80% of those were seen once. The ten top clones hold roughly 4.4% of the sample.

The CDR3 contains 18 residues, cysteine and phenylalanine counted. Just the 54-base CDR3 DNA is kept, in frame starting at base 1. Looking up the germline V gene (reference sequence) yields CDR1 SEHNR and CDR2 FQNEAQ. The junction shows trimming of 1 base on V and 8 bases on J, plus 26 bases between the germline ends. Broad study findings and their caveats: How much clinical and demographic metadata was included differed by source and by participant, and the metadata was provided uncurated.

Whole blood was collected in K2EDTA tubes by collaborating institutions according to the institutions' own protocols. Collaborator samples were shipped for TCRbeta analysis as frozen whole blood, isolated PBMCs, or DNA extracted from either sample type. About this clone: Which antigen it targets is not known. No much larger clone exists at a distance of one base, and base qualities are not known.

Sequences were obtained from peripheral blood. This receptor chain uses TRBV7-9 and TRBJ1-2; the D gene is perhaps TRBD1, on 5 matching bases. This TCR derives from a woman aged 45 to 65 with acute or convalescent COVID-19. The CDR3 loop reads CASSLDGGFMGSRGGYTF. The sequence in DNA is TGTGCCAGCAGCTTAGATGGCGGATTCATGGGCTCCCGGGGGGGCTACACCTTC.